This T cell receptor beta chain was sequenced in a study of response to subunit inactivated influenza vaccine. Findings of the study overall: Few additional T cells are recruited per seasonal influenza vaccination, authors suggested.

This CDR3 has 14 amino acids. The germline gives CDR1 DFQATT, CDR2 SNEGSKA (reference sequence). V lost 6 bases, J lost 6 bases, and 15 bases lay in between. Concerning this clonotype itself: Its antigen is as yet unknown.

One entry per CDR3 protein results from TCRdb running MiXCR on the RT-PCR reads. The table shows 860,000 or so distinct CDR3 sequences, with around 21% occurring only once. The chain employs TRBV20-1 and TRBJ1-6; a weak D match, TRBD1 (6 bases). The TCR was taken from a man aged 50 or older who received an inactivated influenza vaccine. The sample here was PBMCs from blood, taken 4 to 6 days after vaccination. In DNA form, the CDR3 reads TGCAGTGCCTACACGGGACAAAGTAATTCACCCCTCCACTTT. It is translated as CSAYTGQSNSPLHF.